This T cell receptor beta chain was captured by sequencing in a study of shared T cell receptors in the human thymus. Sequenced by immunoSEQ multiplex PCR; TCRdb stores in-frame clones only, minus some. The table records hundreds of thousands of clones, 78% of them present only once. In addition, the sample was reused for a study of human thymus T cells. Per that paper: Each of the donors was a healthy Finnish infant who was undergoing open corrective cardiac surgery for congenital heart defects. Thymic tissue was derived from resections collected during corrective heart surgery. Within thymic and blood repertoires, V and J gene usage appeared to be biased. Among unrelated individuals, related research reported thymic repertoires that overlapped highly.

This receptor was obtained from a boy in the first two years of life with a congenital heart defect. The specimen was thymocytes.

The CDR3 region is CARTSEGLAGVYQETQYF. CDR3 bases: TGTGCCAGAACTTCGGAGGGACTAGCGGGAGTGTACCAAGAGACCCAGTACTTC. The rearrangement links TRBV27 to TRBJ2-5; TRBD2 matches at 14 bases. The V segment lost 9 bases and the J segment 0 bases; nucleotides outside the gene matches: 12. Germline CDR1 reads MNHEY; CDR2 reads SMNVEV (reference sequence). This CDR3 has 18 residues.